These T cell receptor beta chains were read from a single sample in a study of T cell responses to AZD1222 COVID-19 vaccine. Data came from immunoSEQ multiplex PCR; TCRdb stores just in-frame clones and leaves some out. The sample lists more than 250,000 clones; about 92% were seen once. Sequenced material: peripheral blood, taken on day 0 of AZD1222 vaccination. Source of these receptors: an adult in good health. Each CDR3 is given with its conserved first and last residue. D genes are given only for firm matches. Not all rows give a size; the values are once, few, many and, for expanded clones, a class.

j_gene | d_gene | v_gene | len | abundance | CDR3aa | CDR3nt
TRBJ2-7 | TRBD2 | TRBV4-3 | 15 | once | CASSQDPAGGWEQYF | TGCGCCAGCAGCCAAGACCCAGCGGGAGGGTGGGAGCAGTACTTC
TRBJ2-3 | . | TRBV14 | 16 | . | CASSPGAGVGTDTQYF | TGTGCCAGCAGCCCAGGGGCAGGGGTTGGAACAGATACGCAGTATTTT
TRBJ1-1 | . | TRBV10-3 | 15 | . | CAISESGSRSTEAFF | TGTGCCATCAGTGAGTCGGGCTCAAGGAGCACTGAAGCTTTCTTT
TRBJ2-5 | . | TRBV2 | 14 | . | CASSERAGMGTQYF | TGTGCCAGCAGTGAACGGGCAGGGATGGGGACCCAGTACTTC
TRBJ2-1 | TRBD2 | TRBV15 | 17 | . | CATSRKTSGSSYNEQFF | TGTGCCACCAGCAGAAAAACTAGCGGCAGCTCCTACAATGAGCAGTTCTTC
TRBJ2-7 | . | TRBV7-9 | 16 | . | CASSSFKGRVQGEQYF | TGTGCCAGCAGCTCTTTTAAGGGGCGGGTGCAGGGCGAGCAGTACTTC
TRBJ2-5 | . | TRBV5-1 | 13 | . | CASSLEAGQTQYF | TGCGCCAGCAGCTTGGAAGCCGGCCAGACCCAGTACTTC
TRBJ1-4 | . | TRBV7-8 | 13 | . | CASSPGGGEKLFF | TGTGCCAGCAGTCCCGGCGGTGGGGAAAAACTGTTTTTT
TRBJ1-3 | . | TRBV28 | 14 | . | CASSFILAGNAIYF | TGTGCCAGCAGTTTCATTTTAGCAGGAAACGCCATATATTTT
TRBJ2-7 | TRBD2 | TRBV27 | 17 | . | CASSSRTSGRAAYEQYF | TGTGCCAGCAGTTCCCGGACTAGCGGGAGGGCCGCCTACGAGCAGTACTTC
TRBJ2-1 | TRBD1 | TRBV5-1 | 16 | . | CASSWGDRSTYNEQFF | TGCGCCAGCAGCTGGGGGGACAGGTCAACCTACAATGAGCAGTTCTTC
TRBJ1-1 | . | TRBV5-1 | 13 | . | CASSLGAGTEAFF | TGCGCCAGCAGCTTGGGCGCGGGAACTGAAGCTTTCTTT
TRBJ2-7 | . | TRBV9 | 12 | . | CASSVDGYEQYF | TGTGCCAGCAGCGTAGATGGGTACGAGCAGTACTTC
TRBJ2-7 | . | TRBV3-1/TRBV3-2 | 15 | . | CASSQGAGDLYEQYF | TGTGCCAGCAGCCAGGGGGCGGGGGACCTCTACGAGCAGTACTTC
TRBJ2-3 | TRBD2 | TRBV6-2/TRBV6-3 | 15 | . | CASSYLLAGADTQYF | TGTGCCAGCAGTTACTTACTAGCGGGAGCAGATACGCAGTATTTT
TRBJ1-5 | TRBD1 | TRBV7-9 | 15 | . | CASSPGTAGGEPQHF | TGTGCCAGCAGCCCCGGGACAGCGGGGGGGGAGCCCCAGCATTTT
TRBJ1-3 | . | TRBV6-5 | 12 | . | CASRGSGNTIYF | TGTGCCAGCAGGGGCTCTGGAAACACCATATATTTT
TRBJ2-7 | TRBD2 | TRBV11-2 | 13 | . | CASSWLAEPEQYF | TGTGCCAGCAGCTGGCTAGCGGAGCCCGAGCAGTACTTC
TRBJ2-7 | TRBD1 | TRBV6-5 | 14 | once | CASSTGTGSYEQYF | TGTGCCAGCAGCACCGGGACAGGGTCCTACGAGCAGTACTTC
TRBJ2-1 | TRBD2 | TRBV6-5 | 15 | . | CASSLAGVSYNEQFF | TGTGCCAGCAGCCTAGCGGGAGTGAGCTACAATGAGCAGTTCTTC
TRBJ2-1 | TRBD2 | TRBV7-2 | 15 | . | CASREEAGGRNEQFF | TGTGCCAGCAGGGAGGAGGCGGGAGGGAGGAATGAGCAGTTCTTC
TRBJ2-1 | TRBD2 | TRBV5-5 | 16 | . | CASSQGLAGIYNEQFF | TGTGCCAGCAGCCAAGGACTAGCGGGGATATACAATGAGCAGTTCTTC
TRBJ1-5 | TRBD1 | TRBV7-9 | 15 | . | CASSPSGGPNQPQHF | TGTGCCAGCAGCCCTTCAGGGGGCCCTAATCAGCCCCAGCATTTT
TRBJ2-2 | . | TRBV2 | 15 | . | CASSAGSANTGELFF | TGTGCCAGCAGTGCGGGCAGTGCGAACACCGGGGAGCTGTTTTTT
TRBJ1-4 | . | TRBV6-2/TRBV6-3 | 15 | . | CASSTRQSLGEKLFF | TGTGCCAGCAGTACCAGACAGTCCCTCGGTGAAAAACTGTTTTTT
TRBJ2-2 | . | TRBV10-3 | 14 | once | CAISGTTNTGELFF | TGTGCCATCAGTGGAACGACGAACACCGGGGAGCTGTTTTTT
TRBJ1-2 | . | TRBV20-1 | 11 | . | CSASRDYGYTF | TGCAGTGCTAGTAGGGACTATGGCTACACCTTC
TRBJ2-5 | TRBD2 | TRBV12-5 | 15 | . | CASGLGTSMVETQYF | TGTGCTAGTGGTTTGGGGACTAGCATGGTGGAGACCCAGTACTTC
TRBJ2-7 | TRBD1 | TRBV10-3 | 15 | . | CAISPGDRGGYEQYF | TGTGCCATCAGTCCAGGGGACAGGGGGGGATACGAGCAGTACTTC
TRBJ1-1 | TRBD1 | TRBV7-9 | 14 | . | CASSLPGGDTEAFF | TGTGCCAGCAGCTTACCAGGGGGGGACACTGAAGCTTTCTTT
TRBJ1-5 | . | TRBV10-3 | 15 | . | CAISDPTYSNQPQHF | TGTGCCATCAGTGATCCCACCTATAGCAATCAGCCCCAGCATTTT
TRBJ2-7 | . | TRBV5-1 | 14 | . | CASSSGQMSYEQYF | TGCGCCAGCAGCTCCGGACAGATGAGCTACGAGCAGTACTTC
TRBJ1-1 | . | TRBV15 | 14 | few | CATSRVREGTEAFF | TGTGCCACCAGCAGAGTCAGGGAGGGCACTGAAGCTTTCTTT
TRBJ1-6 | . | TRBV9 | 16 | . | CASSPSLGAPDSPLHF | TGTGCCAGCAGCCCCTCGTTAGGGGCCCCGGATTCACCCCTCCACTTT
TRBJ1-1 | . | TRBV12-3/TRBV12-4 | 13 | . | CASSLAPNTEAFF | TGTGCCAGCAGTTTAGCCCCGAACACTGAAGCTTTCTTT
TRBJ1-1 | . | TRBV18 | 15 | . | CASSPGYSRGTEAFF | TGTGCCAGCTCCCCAGGGTACAGCAGGGGCACTGAAGCTTTCTTT